This T cell receptor (beta chain) was captured in a study of shared clonotypes between healthy human individuals. Sequencing was performed with immunoSEQ multiplex PCR; in TCRdb, only in-frame clones are kept and a portion is missing. The sample lists 330,000 or so clones, approximately 74% occurring once. This clone is a singleton in its sample. The germline gives CDR1 LNHNV, CDR2 YYDKDF (reference sequence). The trim removed 3 bases at V and 0 bases at J, leaving 8 bases unmatched. This CDR3 is built from 17 residues. The TCR was taken from a man in his thirties or forties in good health. The sequenced sample consisted of memory CD4+ T cells sorted from blood. The subset denotes: CD45RA-negative fraction. The chain links TRBV15 to TRBJ2-1; TRBD2 agrees at 7 bases. In DNA form, the CDR3 reads TGTGCCACCAGCAGTCGGGGCGGGAGTAGCTCCTACAATGAGCAGTTCTTC. Amino acid sequence: CATSSRGGSSSYNEQFF.